A single sample gave rise to the 11 T cell receptor beta chains below, sequenced in a study of cytomegalovirus exposure and HLA in healthy donors. Primers: 60 Vbeta forward and 13 Jbeta reverse. Method: immunoSEQ multiplex PCR; TCRdb's copy keeps in-frame clones and lacks some. This sample carries 150,000 to 200,000 clones, 81% of them seen once, and the ten largest clones take approximately 2%. The sample was PBMCs. The origin of the receptors is a young woman in good health and CMV-seronegative.

V is TRBV10-1 and J is TRBJ2-5; D is perhaps TRBD1 (5 bases). The J call could be wrong; TRBJ2-7 is a better fit for the DNA end. From germline, CDR1 is WNHNN and CDR2 SYGVQD (reference sequence). The CDR3 sequence is 10 residues long. DNA of the CDR3: TGCGCCGGACACTCCTACGAGCAGTACTTC. Its protein is CAGHSYEQYF.

The chain has TRBV6-1 and TRBJ1-2, with D perhaps matching TRBD1 (6 bases). Trimming removed 1 base from V and 2 bases from J, with 8 bases in between. The germline CDR1 and CDR2 sequences are MNHNS and SASEGT. CDR3 length: 14 amino acids. The DNA of the CDR3 is TGTGCCAGCAGTGAAGGGACAGCAAACTATGGCTACACCTTC. Translated, it gives CASSEGTANYGYTF.

V usage is TRBV7-2 and J usage is TRBJ1-3, with a tentative D call TRBD1 (6 bases). The germline V gene encodes CDR1 SGHTA and CDR2 FQGNSA. V lost 5 bases to trimming and J lost 0 bases, with 11 bases between them. This CDR3 has 15 residues. CDR3 sequence reads: CASSPGQTSGNTIYF. The CDR3 coding sequence is TGTGCCAGCAGCCCAGGACAGACCTCTGGAAACACCATATATTTT.

This clone was counted between two and nine times. The rearrangement joins TRBV4-1 to TRBJ1-5; D is unclear. Trimming took 0 bases from V and 2 from J, leaving 8 bases between them. The CDR3 length is 15 residues. CDR1 is MGHRA and CDR2 is YSYEKL in the germline V gene. The CDR3 loop is CASSQENAGNQPQHF. The CDR3 bases are TGCGCCAGCAGCCAAGAGAATGCGGGCAATCAGCCCCAGCATTTT.

The chain recombines TRBV7-2 with TRBJ1-2, with 7 positions matching TRBD1. Germline V gene data show CDR1 as SGHTA and CDR2 as FQGNSA. The CDR3 runs to 15 residues. With V trimmed by 4 bases and J by 2 bases, 7 bases remained unmatched. The CDR3 loop reads CASSSAGTVNYGYTF. The CDR3 nucleotides read TGTGCCAGCAGCTCAGCAGGGACAGTAAACTATGGCTACACCTTC.

The chain is built from TRBV11-3 and TRBJ2-7; 11 positions match TRBD1. The CDR3 totals 13 residues. Germline CDR1 is SGHNT and CDR2 is YENEEA. V was clipped by 5 bases and J by 7 bases; unmatched bases: 4. For the CDR3, the DNA is TGTGCCAGCAGCGGGACAGGGGGACGGGAGCAGTACTTC. As protein: CASSGTGGREQYF. Drawing the rest from reference TRBV11-3 and TRBJ2-7, the complete variable domain is EAGVVQSPRYKIIEKKQPVAFWCNPISGHNTLYWYLQNLGQGPELLIRYENEEAVDDSQLPKDRFSAERLKGVDSTLKIQPAELGDSAVYLCASSGTGGREQYFGPGTRLTVT.

The gene calls are TRBV5-1 and TRBJ2-1; weak D call: TRBD2 (5 bases). V was clipped by 7 bases and J by 1 base, with 12 bases between them. There are 14 residues in the CDR3. Germline values: CDR1 SGHRS, CDR2 YFSETQ. The CDR3 sequence is CASGLDESYNEQFF. CDR3 in DNA: TGCGCCAGCGGACTTGATGAATCCTACAATGAGCAGTTCTTC.

The chain links TRBV28 to TRBJ2-5; 11 positions agree with TRBD2. With V trimmed by 6 bases and J by 5 bases, 8 bases remained unmatched. The CDR3 has 15 amino acids. Germline-derived CDR1 and CDR2 are MDHEN and SYDVKM. The CDR3 here is CASRPSSGGWETQYF. CDR3 DNA sequence: TGTGCCAGCAGGCCGTCTAGCGGGGGGTGGGAGACCCAGTACTTC.

The table lists this clone with a few counts. The CDR3 sequence is CASTTIGGSEAFF. In nucleotides, the CDR3 is TGCGCCAGCACAACTATCGGGGGAAGTGAAGCTTTCTTT. V is TRBV4-1 and J is TRBJ1-1; D is perhaps TRBD1 (5 bases). The CDR3 is 13 amino acids. V was clipped by 7 bases and J by 7 bases, with 16 bases between them. Germline CDR1 and CDR2: MGHRA and YSYEKL.

The chain is built from TRBV28 and TRBJ1-1; weak D call: TRBD1 (5 bases). V was cut by 7 bases and J by 0 bases, with 9 bases left in between. The CDR3 consists of 13 residues. CDR1 is MDHEN and CDR2 is SYDVKM in the germline V gene. CDR3 region: CASTTDMNTEAFF. The CDR3 DNA sequence: TGTGCCAGCACGACAGACATGAACACTGAAGCTTTCTTT.

This clone appeared once. The chain recombines TRBV28 with TRBJ2-5; D might be TRBD2 (5 bases). Per germline, CDR1 MDHEN and CDR2 SYDVKM. The CDR3 extends over 11 amino acids. Trimming left V 7 bases short and J 5 bases short, with 8 bases between. The CDR3: CASTRGETQYF. CDR3 sequence (DNA): TGTGCCAGCACCCGAGGGGAGACCCAGTACTTC.